This T cell receptor (beta chain) was identified during a study of blood T cell repertoires in COVID-19. Across the study: Samples taken during acute and convalescent COVID-19 were collected in the United States, Italy and Spain. In each case, the material was cDNA or gDNA derived from T cells, B-cell-depleted T cells, or PBMCs.

Authors' processing steps: Researchers report that nucleated cell counts were estimated from reference gene primer amplification. Assay used: immunoSEQ multiplex PCR; TCRdb lists only in-frame clones, some missing. Clone size and the V and J calls come from that table; the DNA yielded D and trimming. This table has approximately 140,000 clones, roughly 90% appearing once. V lost 7 bases to trimming and J lost 7 bases, with 13 bases between them. The CDR3 covers 13 residues. Sequenced input: peripheral blood. This TCR came from a woman in her sixties or seventies with active or convalescent COVID-19. The chain combines TRBV12-3 or TRBV12-4 with TRBJ2-2; TRBD2 is a possible D gene (5 bases). The CDR3 region has the DNA TGTGCCAGCACCCCGTGGGAGAGCGGGGAGCTGTTTTTT. The encoded protein is CASTPWESGELFF.